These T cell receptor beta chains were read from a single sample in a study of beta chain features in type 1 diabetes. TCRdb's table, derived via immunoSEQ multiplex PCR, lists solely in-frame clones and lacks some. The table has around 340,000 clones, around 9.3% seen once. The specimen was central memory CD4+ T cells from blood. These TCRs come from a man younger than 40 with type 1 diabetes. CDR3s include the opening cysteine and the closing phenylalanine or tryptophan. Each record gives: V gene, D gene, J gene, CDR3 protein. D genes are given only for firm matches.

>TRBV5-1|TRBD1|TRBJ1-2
CASSLDRDSYGYTF
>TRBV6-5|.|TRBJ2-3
CASSQRGGDTQYF
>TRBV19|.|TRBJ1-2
CASSIPPIYGYTF
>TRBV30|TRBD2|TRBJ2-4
CAWSVGLAGKAKNIQYF
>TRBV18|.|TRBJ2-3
CASSPGTSVGTDTQYF
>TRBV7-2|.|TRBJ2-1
CASSLESFEQFF
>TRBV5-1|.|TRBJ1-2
CASSLGQYTYGYTF
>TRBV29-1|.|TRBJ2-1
CSAAAFSNEQFF
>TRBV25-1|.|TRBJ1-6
CASRDHEAYNSPLHF
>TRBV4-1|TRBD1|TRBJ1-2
CASSQDPGQGASWVYGYTF
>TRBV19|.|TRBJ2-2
CASRRDGSNTGELFF
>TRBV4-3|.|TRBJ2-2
CASSQDEAGRTRTGELFF
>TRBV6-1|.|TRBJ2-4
CASSEWGHPQYF
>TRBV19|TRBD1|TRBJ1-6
CASSISGTATSRANSPLHF
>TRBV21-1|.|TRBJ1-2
CASSLGGTGTLYGYTF
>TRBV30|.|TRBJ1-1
CAWSVRISGTEAFF
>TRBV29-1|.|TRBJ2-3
CSVETGGGRTDTQYF
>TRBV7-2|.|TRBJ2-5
CASSSRQGGGQETQYF
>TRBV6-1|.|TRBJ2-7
CASSGLTHSYEQYF
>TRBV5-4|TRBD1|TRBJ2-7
CASSWDRTYEQYF
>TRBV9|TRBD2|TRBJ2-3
CASSLGLAMDTQYF
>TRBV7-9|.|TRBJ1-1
CASSFITFVNTEAFF
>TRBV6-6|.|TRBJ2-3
CASSSRGVGDTQYF
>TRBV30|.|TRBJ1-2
CAWSIDSDYGYTF
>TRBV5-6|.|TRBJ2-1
CASAQGRNEQFF
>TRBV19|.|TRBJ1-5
CASSIGQASNQPQHF
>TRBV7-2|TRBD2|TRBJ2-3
CASSFSGGPDTQYF
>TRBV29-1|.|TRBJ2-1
CSVEVLRNEQFF
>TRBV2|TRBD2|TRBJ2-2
CATSGGTGELFF
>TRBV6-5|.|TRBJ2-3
CASSAPGQGTDTQYF
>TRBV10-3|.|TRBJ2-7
CAITPDRLFSYEQYF
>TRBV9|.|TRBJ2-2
CASSVLGTTNTGELFF
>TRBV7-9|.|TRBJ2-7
CASSLIGGHEQYF
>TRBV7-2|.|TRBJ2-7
CASSLEFEQYF
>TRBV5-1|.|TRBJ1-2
CASSLGQDVYGYTF
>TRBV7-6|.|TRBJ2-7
CASSPDSFSYEQYF
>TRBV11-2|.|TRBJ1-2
CASSLSGDGYTF
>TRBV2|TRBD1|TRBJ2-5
CASSRQGNQETQYF
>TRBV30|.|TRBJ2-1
CAWRGPTGRGEQFF
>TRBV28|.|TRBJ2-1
CASVLGSSYNEQFF
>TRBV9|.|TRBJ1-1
CASSVDNGNTEAFF
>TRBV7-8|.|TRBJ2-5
CASSAAHATQETQYF
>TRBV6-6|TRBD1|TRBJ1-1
CASRPGTGGNTEAFF
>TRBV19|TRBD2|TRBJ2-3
CASSTGGADTQYF
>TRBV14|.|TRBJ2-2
CASSQDRVTGELFF
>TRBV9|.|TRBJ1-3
CASSVDRAGNTIYF
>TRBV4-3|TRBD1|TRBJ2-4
CASSHRDRNIQYF
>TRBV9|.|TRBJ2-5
CASSLGAAGPPQETQYF
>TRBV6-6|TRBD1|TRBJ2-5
CASTEQGVQETQYF
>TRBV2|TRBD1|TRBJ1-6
CASRSWDRVTAPLHF